This is a list of T cell receptor beta chains from one sample in a study of low-dose radiotherapy and immunotherapy resistance in tumors. A single record per CDR3 protein comes from TCRdb applying MiXCR to the reads. This table has around 99,000 distinct CDR3 sequences, under 10% appearing once. The sample here was PBMCs, taken before treatment. The receptors stem from a male donor with prostate cancer. CDR3s include the opening cysteine and the closing phenylalanine or tryptophan. Each record gives: D gene, J gene, V gene, clone size, CDR3 protein, CDR3 DNA. The D gene is left open where the match is weak. Some rows mark clone size as missing; the rest say once, few, many or name a class of expanded clone.

>TRBD2|TRBJ2-3|TRBV20-1|many
CSARDGRGGDTQYF
TGCAGTGCTAGAGATGGGAGGGGCGGAGATACGCAGTATTTT
>-|TRBJ2-7|TRBV5-4|many
CASSRSGQFYEQYF
TGTGCCAGCAGCCGTAGCGGACAGTTTTACGAGCAGTACTTC
>-|TRBJ2-7|TRBV30|many
CAWSTPGAYEQYF
TGTGCCTGGAGTACCCCCGGGGCCTACGAGCAGTACTTC
>-|TRBJ2-7|TRBV6-1|-
CASSNAHRGGHEQYF
TGTGCCAGCAGCAACGCCCACAGGGGAGGCCACGAGCAGTACTTC
>TRBD1|TRBJ2-5|TRBV29-1|-
CSVNTGGDETQYF
TGCAGCGTAAACACAGGGGGAGATGAGACCCAGTACTTC
>-|TRBJ2-7|TRBV4-3|many
CASSQERGLYEQYF
TGCGCCAGCAGCCAAGAGCGCGGCCTTTACGAGCAGTACTTC
>TRBD1|TRBJ1-6|TRBV10-2|-
CASSELGQGALHF
TGCGCCAGCAGTGAATTGGGACAGGGAGCCCTCCACTTT
>TRBD1|TRBJ1-1|TRBV30|many
CAWTQGASAFF
TGTGCCTGGACCCAGGGGGCATCGGCTTTCTTT
>-|TRBJ1-4|TRBV6-1|few
CASSYGQRNEKLFF
TGTGCCAGCAGTTACGGACAGAGAAATGAAAAACTGTTTTTT
>-|TRBJ2-1|TRBV27|many
CASSLFAGTQRRF
TGTGCCAGCAGTTTATTCGCCGGGACTCAGCGCCGGTTC
>-|TRBJ2-5|TRBV7-2|many
CASSSYETQYF
TGTGCCAGCAGCTCTTATGAGACCCAGTACTTC
>-|TRBJ1-2|TRBV19|many
CASSIGSLYGYTF
TGTGCCAGTAGTATAGGGTCGCTCTATGGCTACACCTTC
>TRBD2|TRBJ2-1|TRBV5-3|many
CARSLPGLASSYNEQFF
TGTGCCAGAAGCTTGCCTGGACTAGCGAGCTCCTACAATGAGCAGTTCTTC
>-|TRBJ2-5|TRBV10-2|many
CASSDRGAYETQYF
TGCGCCAGCAGTGATCGGGGGGCATACGAGACCCAGTACTTC
>TRBD1|TRBJ2-1|TRBV5-6|many
CASSPYRQGISYNEQFF
TGTGCCAGCAGCCCCTATAGACAGGGGATCTCCTACAATGAGCAGTTCTTC
>-|TRBJ2-3|TRBV30|many
CAWSGGDTDTQYF
TGTGCCTGGAGCGGTGGGGACACAGATACGCAGTATTTT
>TRBD2|TRBJ2-7|TRBV5-1|many
CASSSNKAGERPEQYF
TGCGCCAGCAGCTCTAACAAAGCGGGAGAGCGGCCCGAGCAGTACTTC
>TRBD1|TRBJ2-2|TRBV30|many
CAWSVQGAGELFF
TGTGCCTGGAGTGTACAGGGGGCCGGGGAGCTGTTTTTT
>-|TRBJ1-2|TRBV28|many
CASTLNGGYGYTF
TGTGCCAGCACTCTAAACGGAGGCTATGGCTACACCTTC
>-|TRBJ1-1|TRBV7-2|many
CASSSPLIEAFF
TGTGCCAGCAGCTCTCCACTCATTGAAGCTTTCTTT
>-|TRBJ2-1|TRBV20-1|many
CSASLPYNEQFF
TGCAGTGCTAGCCTTCCGTACAATGAGCAGTTCTTC
>TRBD2|TRBJ2-1|TRBV19|many
CASSHRPAGGYNEQFF
TGTGCCAGTAGTCACCGGCCAGCGGGAGGGTACAATGAGCAGTTCTTC
>-|TRBJ2-5|TRBV20-1|many
CSASLLGETQYF
TGCAGTGCTAGCCTACTAGGGGAGACCCAGTACTTC
>TRBD1|TRBJ2-7|TRBV6-6|many
CASSYPGQDKKQYF
TGTGCCAGCAGTTACCCGGGACAGGATAAGAAGCAGTACTTC
>-|TRBJ1-5|TRBV28|many
CASRSGGGIQPQHF
TGTGCCAGCAGGTCCGGAGGGGGTATTCAGCCCCAGCATTTT
>-|TRBJ2-3|TRBV14|many
CASSQDIGHLGTQYF
TGTGCCAGCAGCCAAGATATTGGACACCTTGGTACGCAGTATTTT
>TRBD1|TRBJ2-7|TRBV27|-
CASSQQGAYYNEQYF
TGTGCCAGCAGTCAACAGGGGGCATATTACAATGAGCAGTACTTC
>-|TRBJ1-2|TRBV27|few
CASSFSGGGYGYTF
TGTGCCAGCAGTTTTTCCGGGGGAGGCTATGGCTACACCTTC
>-|TRBJ2-2|TRBV5-5|many
CASSLQFANTGELFF
TGTGCCAGCAGCTTACAGTTCGCGAACACCGGGGAGCTGTTTTTT
>TRBD1|TRBJ2-7|TRBV5-6|-
CASSRGTADEQYF
TGTGCCAGCAGTCGTGGGACAGCGGACGAGCAGTACTTC
>TRBD1|TRBJ2-7|TRBV5-1|many
CASSLVGQQGSSYEQYF
TGCGCCAGCAGCTTGGTTGGACAACAGGGGTCTTCCTACGAGCAGTACTTC
>-|TRBJ1-1|TRBV18|few
CASSPPNRAEAFF
TGTGCCAGCTCACCACCCAACAGGGCCGAAGCTTTCTTT
>TRBD1|TRBJ2-7|TRBV29-1|many
CSVEMGQGTYEQYF
TGCAGCGTTGAAATGGGACAGGGGACCTACGAGCAGTACTTC
>TRBD2|TRBJ2-7|TRBV20-1|many
CSAKAGGWEQYF
TGCAGTGCTAAAGCGGGAGGGTGGGAGCAGTACTTC
>TRBD1|TRBJ1-2|TRBV20-1|many
CSARTGLGDGYTF
TGCAGTGCTAGGACAGGGTTGGGGGATGGCTACACCTTC
>-|TRBJ2-7|TRBV6-5|many
CASSLDPFDESRQYF
TGTGCCAGCAGTTTAGACCCATTCGATGAATCACGGCAGTACTTC
>TRBD2|TRBJ2-1|TRBV6-6|many
CASSNPGLANNEQFF
TGTGCCAGCAGTAACCCGGGACTAGCGAACAATGAGCAGTTCTTC